This record concerns one T cell receptor (beta chain) sequence. The target antigen is unknown. The sample is drawn from a study of pediatric ulcerative colitis. Study results and limitations: Blood-rectal clonal overlap within each person was significantly higher in ulcerative colitis patients than controls. Repertoires came from total lymphocyte DNA, not specific subsets. All ulcerative colitis patients, but no controls, carried two rectal clonotypes. Two patients' blood samples yielded substantially fewer templates.

Only in-frame clones appear in the TCRdb table, and some are missing; sequencing was by immunoSEQ multiplex PCR. The table records 30,000 to 45,000 clones, less than 80% of them present only once. Germline V gene sequence: CDR1 LNHDA, CDR2 SQIVND (reference sequence). This CDR3 contains 15 residues. The J segment lost 4 bases and the V segment lost 4 bases, leaving 4 bases of the junction unmatched. The rectum was sampled with one to two pinch biopsies at colonoscopy. The source material was gut tissue. The clonotype was recovered from a boy younger than 18 with moderate ulcerative colitis. The chain employs TRBV19 and TRBJ1-2; 12 positions agree with TRBD1. The CDR3 loop reads CASSTGTGGSYGYTF. DNA for the CDR3: TGTGCCAGTAGTACCGGGACAGGGGGCTCCTATGGCTACACCTTC.